What follows describes a single T cell receptor beta chain. Its specificity is unknown. Viral peptide pools were used in the ViraFEST assay to expand antigen-specific CD4+ T cells, and sequencing came afterward. Isolating CD4+ T cells followed more than eight days of culture. Absence of prior SARS-CoV-2 infection characterized the vaccine recipients, who showed negative nucleocapsid antibodies. For each well, a few million PBMC were cultured with 8.5 to 10 IU/ml IL-2 and roughly 9.2 ug/ml peptides. Researchers swapped half the medium for IL-2 medium on both days 3 and 7. The data were produced by immunoSEQ multiplex PCR, yet TCRdb's version contains in-frame clones alone and is incomplete. The data show 26,000 or so clones, with about 70% seen just once and roughly a tenth held by the top ten. The record originates from a study of vaccination effects on CD4 cells after COVID-19. Findings and caveats of the study: Few convalescent patients were studied, and early post-infection samples were lacking.

V gave up 8 bases and J gave up 9 bases, with 13 bases separating them. The CDR3 totals 12 residues. Germline V gene data show CDR1 as SNHLY and CDR2 as FYNNEI. The specimen was CD4+ T cells from PBMCs cultured with SARS-CoV-2 spike peptides, collected before COVID-19 vaccination. The source is a human donor who received a COVID-19 vaccine. This rearrangement joins TRBV2 to TRBJ1-4; unclear D gene. For the CDR3, the DNA is TGTGCCAGCTCAAATGACGGTCAAAAACTGTTTTTT. Translated, it gives CASSNDGQKLFF.